These 14 T cell receptor beta chains were sequenced from one sample in a study of OX40 agonist ivuxolimab in advanced cancers. Libraries were built with the immunoSEQ multiplex PCR assay. TCRdb obtained this table from immuneACCESS and retained in-frame rearrangements with V and J assigned. These tables miss some clones; where compared with another copy, unresolved V genes account for less than half of the shortfall, and the remainder is unexplained. The sample data list just under 75,000 clones, and roughly 90% of these were observed just once. The leading ten clones occupy approximately 0.58% of the sample. The sequenced sample was CD4+ or CD8+ T cells sorted from blood, obtained in a trial of the OX40 agonist ivuxolimab. These receptors all stem from an adult with an advanced solid tumor such as melanoma, head and neck, liver or kidney cancer.

The V call is TRBV7-2, the J call TRBJ1-1, with D tentatively TRBD1 (6 bases). V was trimmed by 5 bases and J by 6 bases, leaving 28 bases between them. The CDR3 length is 18 residues. The germline gives CDR1 SGHTA, CDR2 FQGNSA. The CDR3 DNA reads as TGTGCCAGCAGCCCAATTACCAGAATAAGCGGGGGCGCGTCTGAAGCTTTCTTT. Its translation: CASSPITRISGGASEAFF.

J is TRBJ2-1 and V is TRBV19; D is undetermined. The germline V gene encodes CDR1 LNHDA and CDR2 SQIVND (reference sequence). This CDR3 comprises 15 residues. The V and J ends lost 4 bases and 2 bases respectively, with 12 bases between them. CDR3: CASSKGHGTYNEQFF. CDR3 DNA sequence: TGTGCCAGTAGTAAGGGCCATGGGACCTACAATGAGCAGTTCTTC.

DNA for the CDR3: TGTGCCAGCAGCTTAGCGCGGTCTAGCGGAACCTACGAGCAGTACTTC. This codes for CASSLARSSGTYEQYF. This sequence joins TRBV7-2 and TRBJ2-7; 7 positions agree with TRBD2. The V segment lost 0 bases and the J segment 2 bases; nucleotides outside the gene matches: 7. This CDR3 comprises 16 residues. Germline assignment: CDR1 SGHTA and CDR2 FQGNSA.

The chain joins TRBV18 to TRBJ1-1; no reliable D call. There are 14 residues in the CDR3. CDR1 is KGHSH, CDR2 LQKENI, per germline. V dropped 3 bases and J dropped 0 bases, with 8 bases sitting between them. The DNA of the CDR3 is TGTGCCAGCTCACCCCGACACCTGAACACTGAAGCTTTCTTT. Protein: CASSPRHLNTEAFF.

V usage is TRBV4-1 and J usage is TRBJ2-5; 7 bases are shared with TRBD2. V trimming: 4 bases; J trimming: 1 base; junction bases outside the gene matches: 9. The CDR3 has 16 amino acids. The V gene's germline CDR1 is MGHRA and CDR2 YSYEKL. CDR3 sequence (DNA): TGCGCCAGCAGCCGGCGGCGGGAGCGCAGCCAAGAGACCCAGTACTTC. Residues: CASSRRRERSQETQYF.

V is TRBV7-2 and J is TRBJ1-2; weak D call: TRBD1 (5 bases). Trimming removed 7 bases at V and 4 bases at J, with 16 bases between. This CDR3 has 14 amino acids. Per germline, CDR1 SGHTA and CDR2 FQGNSA. CDR3 sequence: CASKVLQGSYGYTF. CDR3 coding DNA: TGTGCCAGCAAGGTCCTGCAGGGCTCCTATGGCTACACCTTC. Drawing the rest from reference TRBV7-2 and TRBJ1-2, the complete variable domain is GAGVSQSPSNKVTEKGKDVELRCDPISGHTALYWYRQSLGQGLEFLIYFQGNSAPDKSGLPSDRFSAERTGGSVSTLTIQRTQQEDSAVYLCASKVLQGSYGYTFGSGTRLTVV.

Concerning this clone itself: This same CDR3 is encoded by further DNA sequences in the sample. V is TRBV2 and J is TRBJ2-6; D unclear. The CDR3 length is 18 residues. The V gene's germline CDR1 is SNHLY and CDR2 FYNNEI. Trimming left V 5 bases short and J 5 bases short, with 22 bases between. The CDR3 here is CASSFGPPIQSRANVLTF. The CDR3 bases are TGTGCCAGCAGTTTCGGTCCTCCGATACAAAGTCGGGCCAACGTCCTGACTTTC.

This chain joins TRBV7-2 and TRBJ1-2; possibly TRBD1 for D (6 bases). CDR1 and CDR2 from the germline V gene are SGHTA and FQGNSA. Trimming pared 1 base from V and 4 bases from J, leaving 10 bases between. The CDR3 extends over 14 amino acids. The CDR3 sequence is CASSLGTEAYGYTF. Written as DNA, the CDR3 is TGTGCCAGCAGCTTAGGGACAGAAGCCTATGGCTACACCTTC.

This chain links TRBV4-3 with TRBJ2-3; tentatively, D is TRBD2 (6 bases). The germline V and J ends were trimmed by 5 bases and 6 bases, with 9 bases remaining between them. CDR1 and CDR2 (germline): LGHNA, YSLEER. The CDR3 extends over 12 amino acids. The CDR3 nucleotides are TGCGCCAGCAGCGGAGGGAGCGATACGCAGTATTTT. Its protein is CASSGGSDTQYF.

V and J are TRBV2 and TRBJ2-1; 9 nucleotides match TRBD2. CDR1 and CDR2 from the germline V gene are SNHLY and FYNNEI. The CDR3 runs to 15 residues. Trimming at V came to 6 bases and at J to 12 bases, leaving 15 bases not matched to a gene. CDR3 DNA sequence: TGTGCCAGCAGGGGGACTAGCAAAGATGGGGCTAGGCAGTTCTTC. Amino acids: CASRGTSKDGARQFF.

The chain employs TRBV7-2 and TRBJ2-1; no firm D call. Trimming stripped 4 bases from V and 6 bases from J, with 10 bases between. This CDR3 is 13 amino acids long. Germline lookup yields CDR1 SGHTA and CDR2 FQGNSA. The CDR3 DNA reads TGTGCCAGCAGCTATTCGGATCGCAATGAGCAGTTCTTC. Its protein is CASSYSDRNEQFF.

This chain joins TRBV6-4 and TRBJ2-1; no definite D call. In germline, CDR1 is MRHNA, CDR2 SNTAGT. Between the trimmed V and J ends, which lost 3 bases and 0 bases, there was a span of 9 bases. The CDR3 runs 15 residues. The CDR3 DNA reads TGTGCCAGCAGTGAGTCGTTTAGCTCCTACAATGAGCAGTTCTTC. Its protein product is CASSESFSSYNEQFF.

This rearrangement joins TRBV2 to TRBJ2-3, with no clear D. CDR1 is SNHLY and CDR2 is FYNNEI in the germline V gene. This CDR3 region has 14 residues. The V end was cut by 7 bases, the J end by 0 bases, with 11 bases between. This CDR3 reads CASTEDRSTDTQYF. CDR3 DNA: TGTGCCAGCACCGAGGACCGTAGCACAGATACGCAGTATTTT.

The V call is TRBV7-2, the J call TRBJ2-5; 8 nucleotides align to TRBD2. This CDR3 has 15 residues. Germline CDR1 and CDR2: SGHTA and FQGNSA. J was trimmed by 4 bases and V by 1 base; bases with no gene match: 5. The CDR3 sequence is CASSLDRTSLETQYF. Written as DNA, the CDR3 is TGTGCCAGCAGCTTAGATAGGACTAGCTTAGAGACCCAGTACTTC.